This TCR beta chain comes out of a study of CD8 T cells in Susac syndrome. Study information: Patients with Susac syndrome were, at the time of blood collection, therapy-naive, maintained on corticosteroids, or maintained on intravenous immunoglobulin alone.

V lost 3 bases, J lost 3 bases, and 15 bases lay in between. This CDR3 spans 15 amino acids. Germline values: CDR1 SEHNR, CDR2 FQNEAQ (reference sequence). An input of roughly 0.5 to 1 ug of RNA was subjected to reverse transcription using random hexamers. Via MiXCR, TCRdb re-called the immunoSEQ multiplex PCR reads, giving one row per CDR3 protein. The data show some 150,000 distinct CDR3 sequences, approximately 95% seen once. The sample comprised CD4+ T cells from PBMCs. This clonotype was sampled from a human donor with Susac syndrome. V usage is TRBV7-9 and J usage is TRBJ2-7, with a weak D call TRBD1 (6 bases). As DNA, the CDR3 is TGTGCCAGCAGCTTCACCCGGGACAATGACTACGAGCAGTACTTC. As protein: CASSFTRDNDYEQYF.